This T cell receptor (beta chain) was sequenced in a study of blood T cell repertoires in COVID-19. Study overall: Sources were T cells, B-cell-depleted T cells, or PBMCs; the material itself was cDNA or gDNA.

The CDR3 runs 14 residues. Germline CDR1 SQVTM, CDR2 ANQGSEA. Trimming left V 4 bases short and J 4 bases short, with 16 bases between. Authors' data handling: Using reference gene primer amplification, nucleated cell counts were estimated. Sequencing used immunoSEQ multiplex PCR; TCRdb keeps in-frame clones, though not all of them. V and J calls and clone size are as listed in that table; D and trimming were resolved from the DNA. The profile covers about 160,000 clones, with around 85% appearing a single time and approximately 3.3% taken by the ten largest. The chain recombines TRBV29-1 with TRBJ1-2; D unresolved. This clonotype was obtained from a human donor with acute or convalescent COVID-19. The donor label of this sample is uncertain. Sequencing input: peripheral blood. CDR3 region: CSVGAPNPSYGYTF. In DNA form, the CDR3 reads TGCAGCGTTGGGGCCCCAAATCCCAGCTATGGCTACACCTTC.